Listed below are T cell receptor beta chains from one sample, sequenced in a study of radiotherapy plus CTLA-4 blockade in lung cancer. Assay: immunoSEQ multiplex PCR; the TCRdb copy retains only in-frame clones and omits some. The data show 81,000 or so clones, about 79% seen once. Here the sequenced sample was peripheral blood, taken from a patient treated with radiotherapy plus ipilimumab. These receptor sequences come from a human donor with non-small cell lung cancer whose response to radiotherapy plus ipilimumab could not be evaluated. Some clones in this sample may be carry-over from other donors' samples. CDR3s include the opening cysteine and the closing phenylalanine or tryptophan. D genes are given only for firm matches. Size values are once, few and many counts, or a class for expanded clones, and some rows have none.

v_call	cdr3_length	clone_size	j_call	d_call	cdr3_nt	cdr3_aa
TRBV18	19	-	TRBJ1-4	-	TGTGCCAGCTCACCCCTTGGTATTTTTTCGGGAGAGGGCAATGAAAAACTGTTTTTT	CASSPLGIFSGEGNEKLFF
TRBV9	15	-	TRBJ2-2	TRBD2	TGTGCCAGCACCTCTAGCGGGGGCCTTAGCGGGGAGCTGTTTTTT	CASTSSGGLSGELFF
TRBV5-4	13	once	TRBJ2-4	TRBD1	TGTGCCAGCAGCGAGGGGACAGCAAACATTCAGTACTTC	CASSEGTANIQYF
TRBV10-3	18	-	TRBJ2-1	TRBD2	TGTGCCATCAGTGGACTAGCGGGGGGTCAAATCTCCTACAATGAGCAGTTCTTC	CAISGLAGGQISYNEQFF
TRBV6-6	13	-	TRBJ2-7	-	TGTGCCAGCGGGTCCGGGAACCATAACGAGCAGTACTTC	CASGSGNHNEQYF
TRBV5-4	16	-	TRBJ1-1	-	TGTGCCAGCAGCCTGCCTTCGGGGCAGGGGCGAACTGAAGCTTTCTTT	CASSLPSGQGRTEAFF
TRBV6-5	15	-	TRBJ2-7	TRBD1	TGTGCCAGCAGTTCCCTTGGGGACAGAAGCAACGAGCAGTACTTC	CASSSLGDRSNEQYF
TRBV6-5	13	-	TRBJ2-7	-	TGTGCCAGCAGTGCTCCGGGGTCCTACGAGCAGTACTTC	CASSAPGSYEQYF
TRBV4-1	16	-	TRBJ2-1	TRBD1	TGCGCCAGCAGCCGGGGGACAGGGGGCCCCTACAATGAGCAGTTCTTC	CASSRGTGGPYNEQFF
TRBV7-2	16	-	TRBJ1-2	TRBD1	TGTGCCAGCAGCTTAGTAGGGACAGGGTCGGGGAGTGGCTACACCTTC	CASSLVGTGSGSGYTF
TRBV6-1	17	-	TRBJ1-2	TRBD1	TGTGCCAGCAGTGTAGGGACAGGGGGCAGAACTAACTATGGCTACACCTTC	CASSVGTGGRTNYGYTF
TRBV6-5	15	once	TRBJ2-3	TRBD2	TGTGCCAGCAGGCGCGGGGGGGGCGGGCCAGATACGCAGTATTTT	CASRRGGGGPDTQYF
TRBV28	14	-	TRBJ1-6	-	TGTGCCAGCAGTTTCACCGACCGGGATCCACCCCTCCACTTT	CASSFTDRDPPLHF
TRBV7-8	15	-	TRBJ1-1	-	TGTGCCAGCAGCCCATTTCCAAATAGCATGGTAGAAGCTTTCTTT	CASSPFPNSMVEAFF
TRBV6-5	14	-	TRBJ2-5	TRBD2	TGTGCCAGCAGGCCAGCGGGGGGGCTGGGGACCCAGTACTTC	CASRPAGGLGTQYF
TRBV6-5	15	-	TRBJ1-5	-	TGTGCCAGCAGTCCCATGACAGGTAGGGGTCAGCCCCAGCATTTT	CASSPMTGRGQPQHF
TRBV6-5	16	-	TRBJ1-1	-	TGTGCCAGCAGTTACTCTGGCGCGGGGGCGGATACTGAAGCTTTCTTT	CASSYSGAGADTEAFF
TRBV19	16	-	TRBJ1-5	-	TGTGCCAGTAGAGCGGGCCGGGGGTTTAGCAATCAGCCCCAGCATTTT	CASRAGRGFSNQPQHF
TRBV6-5	15	-	TRBJ1-3	TRBD1	TGTGCCAGCAGGCAGGGGGCCCACTCTGGAAACACCATATATTTT	CASRQGAHSGNTIYF
TRBV6-5	14	-	TRBJ1-2	-	TGTGCCAGCAGTCCTAGGGAGGCTAACTATGGCTACACCTTC	CASSPREANYGYTF
TRBV28	11	-	TRBJ2-7	-	TGTGCCAGCAGGGACTTGTACGAGCAGTACTTC	CASRDLYEQYF
TRBV6-5	13	once	TRBJ2-3	-	TGTGCCAGCAGCAGACAGGGCACAGATACGCAGTATTTT	CASSRQGTDTQYF
TRBV5-1	15	-	TRBJ2-3	-	TGCGCCAGCAGCTTCGGCGGAGTAGGCACAGATACGCAGTATTTT	CASSFGGVGTDTQYF
TRBV14	15	once	TRBJ2-5	-	TGTGCCAGCAGTCCCGGGACTGCATACCAAGAGACCCAGTACTTC	CASSPGTAYQETQYF
TRBV28	19	-	TRBJ2-7	-	TGTGCCAGCAGTTTGGGGGGGGGCAGGGCAAGGACGAGCTCCTACGAGCAGTACTTC	CASSLGGGRARTSSYEQYF
TRBV7-9	17	-	TRBJ2-1	TRBD2	TGTGCCATCGGGACTAGCGGGGTGGGAAGCTCCTACAATGAGCAGTTCTTC	CAIGTSGVGSSYNEQFF
TRBV7-8	16	-	TRBJ1-1	-	TGTGCCAGCAGCTTAGGATGGACGGGAAGTCACACTGAAGCTTTCTTT	CASSLGWTGSHTEAFF
TRBV6-5	14	many	TRBJ2-7	TRBD2	TGTGCCAGCAGTTCCAGCGGGGTTCCCTACGAGCAGTACTTC	CASSSSGVPYEQYF
TRBV6-1	14	-	TRBJ1-2	TRBD1	TGTGCCAGCATTCTGACAGGGGGCGCCTATGGCTACACCTTC	CASILTGGAYGYTF